The source of this T cell receptor beta chain is a study of technical replicates of blood from a few donors. The data were produced by immunoSEQ multiplex PCR, yet TCRdb's version contains in-frame clones alone and is incomplete. Of 60,000 to 70,000 clones listed, 98% were seen once; the top ten hold approximately 0.17%. Deletions cut 2 bases from V and 4 bases from J, with 9 bases between. CDR3 length equals 13 residues. The germline V gene encodes CDR1 SGHRS and CDR2 YFSETQ. The chain combines TRBV5-1 with TRBJ1-1; no firm D call. The clonotype originates from a human donor in good health. Sequences were obtained from T cells isolated from PBMCs. The CDR3 nucleotides are TGCGCCAGCAGCTTCACAGCCGTCACTGAAGCTTTCTTT. This gives the protein CASSFTAVTEAFF.